A single sample gave rise to the 10 T cell receptor beta chains below, sequenced in a study of OX40 agonist ivuxolimab in advanced cancers. The library was made by the immunoSEQ multiplex PCR assay. Imported from immuneACCESS, the table was reduced by TCRdb to in-frame sequences with V and J called. These copies leave out some clones; in studies compared against another copy, an unresolved V gene accounts for under half, and the cause of the remainder is not known. Within this sample are tens of thousands of clones, with about nine tenths of them counted one time only. About 4% of the sample comes from the top ten. The sequencing used CD4+ or CD8+ T cells sorted from blood, collected in a trial of the OX40 agonist ivuxolimab. Receptor source: an adult with an advanced solid tumor such as melanoma, head and neck, liver or kidney cancer.

This clone was seen more than once but under ten times. The chain is built from TRBV7-9 and TRBJ1-2, with D unclear. V lost 5 bases and J lost 7, with 14 bases in between. CDR1 and CDR2 (germline): SEHNR, FQNEAQ (reference sequence). The CDR3 covers 13 residues. In nucleotides, the CDR3 is TGTGCCAGCAGCCCCCGGTCCACAGCTGGCTACACCTTC. Translating gives CASSPRSTAGYTF.

This clone was seen once. The chain uses TRBV5-1 and TRBJ1-3; D is ambiguous. This CDR3 is 14 amino acids long. Germline lookup yields CDR1 SGHRS and CDR2 YFSETQ. Trimming removed 4 bases from V and 0 bases from J, with 8 bases in between. This CDR3 reads CASSVGSSGNTIYF. Written as DNA, the CDR3 is TGCGCCAGCAGCGTCGGAAGCTCTGGAAACACCATATATTTT.

The rearrangement links TRBV4-3 to TRBJ2-7; 11 bases align to TRBD2. Germline CDR1 reads LGHNA; CDR2 reads YSLEER. Trimming at V came to 8 bases and at J to 4 bases, leaving 7 bases not matched to a gene. This CDR3 is built from 14 residues. The CDR3 bases are TGCGCCAGCGCTCGGGGACTAGCGGATTACGAGCAGTACTTC. Translation: CASARGLADYEQYF.

The table lists this clone with a count of one. The chain joins TRBV10-3 to TRBJ2-1; the match to TRBD1 covers 7 bases. V dropped 10 bases and J dropped 8; count of bases not matched to a gene: 8. The CDR3 covers 12 residues. Germline V gene data show CDR1 as ENHRY and CDR2 as SYGVKD. The CDR3 protein is CATRTGVDEQFF. The CDR3 region has the DNA TGTGCCACCCGAACAGGGGTCGATGAGCAGTTCTTC.

This chain joins TRBV2 and TRBJ2-1; D gene ambiguous. Germline V gene sequence: CDR1 SNHLY, CDR2 FYNNEI. V shed 1 base and J shed 9 bases, with 10 bases lying between them. This CDR3 region has 13 residues. In DNA, the CDR3 is TGTGCCAGCAGTGAAGGGTTGGCCGGTGAGCAGTTCTTC. Encoded protein: CASSEGLAGEQFF.

DNA of the CDR3: TGTGCCAGCAGCTTATCTGGTCCCGAGCAGTACTTC. This codes for CASSLSGPEQYF. The chain joins TRBV7-2 to TRBJ2-7; D is unresolved. Trimming shortened V by 2 bases and J by 6 bases, and 8 bases separated the two germline ends. CDR1 is SGHTA, CDR2 FQGNSA, per germline. CDR3 size: 12 residues.

The chain has TRBV19 and TRBJ1-1; TRBD1 matches 7 bases. The length of the CDR3 is 14 residues. V shed 5 bases, J shed 3 bases, and the junction held 6 bases outside the gene matches. CDR1 and CDR2 (germline): LNHDA, SQIVND (reference sequence). The CDR3 DNA sequence: TGTGCCAGTAGTGTACAGGGGCAGGACACTGAAGCTTTCTTT. Amino acid sequence: CASSVQGQDTEAFF.

The chain uses TRBV30 and TRBJ2-5; D is possibly TRBD1 or TRBD2 (6 bases each). The CDR3 extends over 12 amino acids. Germline assignment: CDR1 GTSNPN and CDR2 SVGIG (reference sequence). The ends were cut back, 4 bases at V and 4 bases at J, with 10 bases in the middle. The CDR3 here is CAWKGGGETQYF. CDR3 nucleotides: TGTGCCTGGAAGGGGGGAGGAGAGACCCAGTACTTC.

In this sample, this clone turned up once. The chain links TRBV6-9 to TRBJ1-2, with a weak D call TRBD1 (6 bases). Germline CDR1 is MNHGY and CDR2 is SVAAGI. The V end lost 6 bases, the J end lost 1 base, and 12 bases lay between the germline ends. The length of the CDR3 is 14 residues. This CDR3 is CASSSRQVNYGYTF. The CDR3 nucleotides are TGTGCCAGCAGCTCTAGACAGGTTAACTATGGCTACACCTTC.

The chain couples TRBV7-8 to TRBJ2-7; D is unresolved. The CDR3 loop spans 15 amino acids. V was cut by 3 bases and J by 2 bases, with 14 bases left in between. The germline CDR1 and CDR2 sequences are SGHVS and FQNEAQ. The CDR3, as DNA: TGTGCCAGCAGCTTTCGCAGTCATGAGGCCTACGAGCAGTACTTC. Protein product: CASSFRSHEAYEQYF. Full variable domain (rest looked up from reference TRBV7-8 and TRBJ2-7): GAGVSQSPRYKVAKRGQDVALRCDPISGHVSLFWYQQALGQGPEFLTYFQNEAQLDKSGLPSDRFFAERPEGSVSTLKIQRTQQEDSAVYLCASSFRSHEAYEQYFGPGTRLTVT.